These 10 T cell receptor beta chains came from one sample sequenced in a study of molecular identifiers for immune sequencing clone quantification. TCRdb processed the PCR reads anew with MiXCR; each CDR3 protein has one entry. The data show about 40,000 distinct CDR3 sequences, with approximately 18% seen just once and 7% to 9% held by the top ten. Sequencing input: naive CD8+ T cells from blood, with Jurkat cell RNA spiked in. Sample subset: FACS-sorted CD8+CD4-CCR7+CD45RA+ naive T cells. These receptors were collected from a human donor in good health. Some libraries in this study had Jurkat cell RNA spiked in.

This clonotype was detected only a few times. The chain employs TRBV7-9 and TRBJ2-2, with D possibly matching TRBD1 (6 bases). The CDR3 has 14 amino acids. With 5 bases removed from V and 6 bases from J, the gap between germline ends came to 13 bases. CDR1 is SEHNR and CDR2 is FQNEAQ in the germline V gene (reference sequence). The CDR3 loop reads CASSAYRAAGELFF. In DNA form, the CDR3 reads TGTGCCAGCAGCGCGTACAGGGCCGCCGGGGAGCTGTTTTTT.

This clonotype was counted at least ten times. J is TRBJ2-1 and V is TRBV19; D ambiguous. CDR1 and CDR2 from the germline V gene are LNHDA and SQIVND (reference sequence). Trimming stripped 3 bases from V and 4 bases from J, with 4 bases between. The CDR3 is 12 residues long. The CDR3 reads CASSIPYNEQFF. The CDR3 DNA reads TGTGCCAGTAGTATCCCTTACAATGAGCAGTTCTTC.

This clonotype occurred many times. The V and J genes are TRBV3-1 and TRBJ2-1, with no clear D. The CDR3 has 13 amino acids. Germline lookup yields CDR1 LGHDT and CDR2 YNNKEL (reference sequence). V lost 4 bases and J 7 bases, leaving 11 bases between the germline ends. CDR3 sequence: CASSLKLTNEQFF. CDR3 coding DNA: TGTGCCAGCAGCCTAAAACTAACTAATGAGCAGTTCTTC.

This clonotype has ten or more counts. The V gene is TRBV28, the J gene TRBJ2-5; TRBD2 matches 8 bases. Germline CDR1 MDHEN, CDR2 SYDVKM. Trimming took 1 base from V and 4 from J; bases not matched to a gene: 5. The CDR3 totals 15 residues. CDR3 coding DNA: TGTGCCAGCAGTTTATTAAGCGGGGGAGGAGAGACCCAGTACTTC. It is translated as CASSLLSGGGETQYF. The full variable domain, its missing parts supplied by reference TRBV28 and TRBJ2-5, is DVKVTQSSRYLVKRTGEKVFLECVQDMDHENMFWYRQDPGLGLRLIYFSYDVKMKEKGDIPEGYSVSREKKERFSLILESASTNQTSMYLCASSLLSGGGETQYFGPGTRLLVL.

The table lists this clonotype with a few counts. The V and J genes are TRBV20-1 and TRBJ2-3; D is possibly TRBD1 (6 bases). From germline, CDR1 is DFQATT and CDR2 SNEGSKA (reference sequence). Trimming cost V 3 bases and J 0 bases, with 19 bases left between them. This CDR3 is 17 amino acids long. The CDR3: CSASAGTLIPSTDTQYF. The CDR3 DNA follows: TGCAGTGCTAGTGCCGGGACACTAATACCTAGCACAGATACGCAGTATTTT.

The sample holds many counts of this clonotype. The chain couples TRBV12-3 or TRBV12-4 to TRBJ1-2; perhaps TRBD1 as D (5 bases). Trimming pared 7 bases from V and 4 bases from J, leaving 13 bases between. The CDR3 totals 13 residues. The CDR3 DNA reads TGTGCCAGCACGGGCGGGGGAGGCTATGGCTACACCTTC. Residues: CASTGGGGYGYTF.

This clonotype qualifies as medium-sized (0.01 to 0.1%). V gene TRBV4-2 combines with J gene TRBJ2-7; no firm D call. V dropped 2 bases and J dropped 6 bases, with 8 bases sitting between them. Germline V gene data show CDR1 as LGHNA and CDR2 as YNFKEQ. The CDR3 is 12 amino acids. The CDR3 nucleotides are TGTGCCAGCAGCCAACTTTCTAGCGAGCAGTACTTC. The encoded protein is CASSQLSSEQYF.

The V gene is TRBV7-9, the J gene TRBJ2-3, with 9 bases that match TRBD1. J was trimmed by 2 bases and V by 10 bases; bases with no gene match: 13. The CDR3 totals 16 residues. The germline gives CDR1 SEHNR, CDR2 FQNEAQ (reference sequence). The CDR3 is CAIRPPNRGPTDTQYF. Here the CDR3 DNA reads TGTGCCATCCGCCCCCCAAACAGGGGGCCCACAGATACGCAGTATTTT. The variable domain in full, with the rest retrieved from reference TRBV7-9 and TRBJ2-3, is DTGVSQNPRHKITKRGQNVTFRCDPISEHNRLYWYRQTLGQGPEFLTYFQNEAQLEKSRLLSDRFSAERPKGSFSTLEIQRTEQGDSAMYLCAIRPPNRGPTDTQYFGPGTRLTVL.

The sample holds one count of this clonotype. A much larger clone sits a single nucleotide away, making a read error possible. This chain links TRBV28 with TRBJ1-1; D not certain. The CDR3 is 14 amino acids. In germline, CDR1 is MDHEN, CDR2 SYDVKM. Deletions cut 6 bases from V and 1 base from J, with 12 bases between. This chain's CDR3 is CASSPTPGNTEAFF. Here the CDR3 DNA reads TGTGCCAGCAGCCCCACTCCAGGGAACACTGAAGCTTTCTTT. The full variable domain, its missing parts supplied by reference TRBV28 and TRBJ1-1, is DVKVTQSSRYLVKRTGEKVFLECVQDMDHENMFWYRQDPGLGLRLIYFSYDVKMKEKGDIPEGYSVSREKKERFSLILESASTNQTSMYLCASSPTPGNTEAFFGQGTRLTVV.

Many counts were recorded for this clonotype. The J gene is TRBJ2-7, the V gene TRBV20-1, with 10 bases identical to TRBD1. The CDR3 contains 14 residues. Unmatched junction bases numbered 6, after V lost 4 bases and J lost 3 bases. From germline, CDR1 is DFQATT and CDR2 SNEGSKA (reference sequence). The CDR3 DNA is TGCAGTGCTATCCCAGGACAGGGGGTCTACGAGCAGTACTTC. Its translation is CSAIPGQGVYEQYF.